This TCR beta chain was found in a study of CD8 T cells in Susac syndrome (dated by TCRdb to about 2019). About the study as a whole: The study used repertoire sequencing to test whether antigen drove CD8+ T cell activation and differentiation in Susac syndrome.

Peripheral blood CD8+ and CD4+ T cells from healthy donors, Susac syndrome patients and multiple sclerosis patients were profiled using high-throughput TCR beta sequencing. Multiple sclerosis controls were treatment-naive patients with stable or active relapsing-remitting disease fulfilling revised McDonald criteria. Bulk CD8+ and CD4+ T cells were purified magnetically by negative isolation, whereas CD8+ TEMRA cells were enriched by FACS. Blood was drawn into EDTA tubes, processed within 24 hours, and PBMCs were isolated by density gradient centrifugation. PBMCs intended for TCR sequencing were cryopreserved in liquid nitrogen and were subsequently thawed in a 37 degrees C water bath. A purity of at least 90% was achieved for sorted or isolated CD4+, CD8+ and CD8+ TEMRA cells. As regards this clonotype: No antigen is known for it. No quality values exist for individual bases; no much larger clone is one base distant.

Beyond this particular receptor, the publication reports: The TCR sequencing and HLA analysis was acknowledged to have included a relatively small number of individuals.

V is clipped by 6 bases and J by 0 bases, and the sequence between their germline boundaries is 14 bases long. The germline V gene gives CDR1 as SGHDN and CDR2 as FVKESK. Inclusive of the bounding cysteine and phenylalanine, the CDR3 is 15 residues long. Of all the DNA, just the CDR3 is kept, 45 bases in frame from base 1. RNA was extracted using the RNeasy kit, and roughly 0.5 to 1 microgram was reverse transcribed with random hexamers. The immunoSEQ multiplex PCR assay, which covers 54 Vbeta and 13 Jbeta segments, was used to amplify TCR beta CDR3 regions. To correct PCR amplification bias, a synthetic template baseline was used for both primer optimization and computational correction. The paper's data handling went like this. Reads were assigned to V, D and J genes according to IMGT and analyzed in immunoSEQ Analyzer, with only productive sequences retained. Clonality was computed as one minus Shannon entropy normalized by log2 of the number of productive unique sequences. Public and private clones were assessed among the 100 most prevalent clones of each patient and control. A clone was defined as Susac-specific if it was absent from the healthy and MS cohorts, from some 980 published viral clones and from other ImmuneACCESS disease sequences. The public reads were reprocessed in TCRdb via fastp at Q25 and MiXCR, keeping in-frame beta chains. Rows merge per CDR3 protein into single entries with the most common DNA and genes. These V and J calls derive from TCRdb rather than the authors' analysis. The sample data list a few hundred thousand distinct CDR3 sequences, and about 96% of these were observed just once. Of the sample, about 0.088% falls within the top ten clones.

The sample taken for sequencing was CD4+ T cells from PBMCs. The receptor was isolated from a human donor with multiple sclerosis. The rearranged segments are TRBV14 and TRBJ1-2; the D gene is perhaps TRBD1, from 6 matching bases. The CDR3 amino acid sequence is: CASRRSGDANYGYTF. The DNA reads TGTGCCAGCAGGCGATCAGGGGACGCTAACTATGGCTACACCTTC.